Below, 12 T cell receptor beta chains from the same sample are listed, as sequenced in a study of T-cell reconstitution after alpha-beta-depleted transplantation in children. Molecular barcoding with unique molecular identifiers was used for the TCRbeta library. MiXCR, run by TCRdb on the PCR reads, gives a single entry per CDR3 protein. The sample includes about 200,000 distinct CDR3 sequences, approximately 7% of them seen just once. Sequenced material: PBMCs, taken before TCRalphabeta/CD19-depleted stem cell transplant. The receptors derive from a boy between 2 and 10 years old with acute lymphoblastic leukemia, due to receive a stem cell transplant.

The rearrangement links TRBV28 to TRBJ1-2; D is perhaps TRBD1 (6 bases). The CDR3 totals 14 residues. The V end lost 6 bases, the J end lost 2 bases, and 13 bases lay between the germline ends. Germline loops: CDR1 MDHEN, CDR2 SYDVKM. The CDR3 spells CASSPGQLNYGYTF. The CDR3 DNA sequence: TGTGCCAGCAGCCCGGGACAATTGAACTATGGCTACACCTTC.

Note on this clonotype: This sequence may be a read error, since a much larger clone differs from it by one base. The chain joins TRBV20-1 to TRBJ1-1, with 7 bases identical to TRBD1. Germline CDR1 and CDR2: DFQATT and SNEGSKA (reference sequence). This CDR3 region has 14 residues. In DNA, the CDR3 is TGCTGTGCTAGAGAGGGACAGCCGAACACTGAAGCTTTCTTT. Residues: CCAREGQPNTEAFF.

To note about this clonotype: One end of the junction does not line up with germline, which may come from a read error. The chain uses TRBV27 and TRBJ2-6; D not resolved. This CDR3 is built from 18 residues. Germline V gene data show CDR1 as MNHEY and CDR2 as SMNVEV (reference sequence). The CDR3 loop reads CTSRLSTRVATGANVLTF. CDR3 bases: TGTACCAGCAGGCTATCGACAAGGGTAGCCACTGGGGCCAACGTCCTGACTTTC.

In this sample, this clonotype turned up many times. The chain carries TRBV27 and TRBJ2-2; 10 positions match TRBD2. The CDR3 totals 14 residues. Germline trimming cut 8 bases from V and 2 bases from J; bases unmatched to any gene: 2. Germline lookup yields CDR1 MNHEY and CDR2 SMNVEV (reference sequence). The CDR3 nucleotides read TGTGCCAGCGGGACTAGCGCTAACACCGGGGAGCTGTTTTTT. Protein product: CASGTSANTGELFF.

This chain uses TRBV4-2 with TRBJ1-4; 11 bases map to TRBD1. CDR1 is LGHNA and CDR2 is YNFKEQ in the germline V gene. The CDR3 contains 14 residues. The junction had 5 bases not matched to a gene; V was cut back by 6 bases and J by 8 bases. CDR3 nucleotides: TGTGCCAGCAGTACCGGGACAGGGGGAGAAAAACTGTTTTTT. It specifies CASSTGTGGEKLFF.

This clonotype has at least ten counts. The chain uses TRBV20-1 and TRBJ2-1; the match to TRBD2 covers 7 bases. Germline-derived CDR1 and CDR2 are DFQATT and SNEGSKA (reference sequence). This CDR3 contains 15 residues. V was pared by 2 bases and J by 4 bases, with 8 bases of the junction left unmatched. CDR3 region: CSARKRLALYNEQFF. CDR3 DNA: TGCAGTGCTAGAAAAAGACTAGCTCTGTACAATGAGCAGTTCTTC.

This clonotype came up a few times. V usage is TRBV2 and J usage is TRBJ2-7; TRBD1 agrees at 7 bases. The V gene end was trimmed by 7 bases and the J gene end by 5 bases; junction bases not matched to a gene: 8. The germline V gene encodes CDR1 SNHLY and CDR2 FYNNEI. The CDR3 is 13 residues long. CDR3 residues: CASKRGGSDEQYF. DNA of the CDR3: TGTGCCAGCAAACGAGGGGGCTCGGACGAGCAGTACTTC.

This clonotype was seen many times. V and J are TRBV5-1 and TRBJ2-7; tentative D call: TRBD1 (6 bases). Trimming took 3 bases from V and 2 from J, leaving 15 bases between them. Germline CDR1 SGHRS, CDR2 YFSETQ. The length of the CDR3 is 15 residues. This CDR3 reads CASSSLQGWPYEQYF. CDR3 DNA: TGCGCCAGCAGCTCACTACAGGGTTGGCCCTACGAGCAGTACTTC. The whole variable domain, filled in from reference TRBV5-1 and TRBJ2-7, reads KAGVTQTPRYLIKTRGQQVTLSCSPISGHRSVSWYQQTPGQGLQFLFEYFSETQRNKGNFPGRFSGRQFSNSRSEMNVSTLELGDSALYLCASSSLQGWPYEQYFGPGTRLTVT.

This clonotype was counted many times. This chain's CDR3 is CASSLADRPAYEQYF. CDR3 nucleotides: TGTGCCAGCAGCTTGGCCGACAGGCCAGCCTACGAGCAGTACTTC. The gene calls are TRBV5-5 and TRBJ2-7; D is perhaps TRBD1 (6 bases). Germline V gene sequence: CDR1 SGHKS, CDR2 YYEKEE (reference sequence). The V end was cut by 0 bases, the J end by 2 bases, with 12 bases between. The CDR3 spans 15 residues.

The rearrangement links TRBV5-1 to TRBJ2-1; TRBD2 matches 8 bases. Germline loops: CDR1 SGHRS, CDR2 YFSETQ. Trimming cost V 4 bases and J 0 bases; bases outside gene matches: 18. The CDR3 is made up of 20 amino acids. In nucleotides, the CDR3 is TGCGCCAGCAGCCACCTCAAGAGCGTCGGGAGGGCTGGCTCCTACAATGAGCAGTTCTTC. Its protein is CASSHLKSVGRAGSYNEQFF.

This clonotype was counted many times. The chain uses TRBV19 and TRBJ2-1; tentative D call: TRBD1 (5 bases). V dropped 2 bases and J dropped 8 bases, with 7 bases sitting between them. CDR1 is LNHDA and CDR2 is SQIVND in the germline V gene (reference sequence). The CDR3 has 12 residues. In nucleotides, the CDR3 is TGTGCCAGTAGTATACAGGGCCATGAGCAGTTCTTC. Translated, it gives CASSIQGHEQFF. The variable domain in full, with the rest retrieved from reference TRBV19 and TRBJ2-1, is DGGITQSPKYLFRKEGQNVTLSCEQNLNHDAMYWYRQDPGQGLRLIYYSQIVNDFQKGDIAEGYSVSREKKESFPLTVTSAQKNPTAFYLCASSIQGHEQFFGPGTRLTVL.

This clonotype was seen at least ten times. CDR3 region: CASGAGKGDTQYF. DNA of the CDR3: TGTGCCAGCGGAGCGGGAAAAGGAGATACGCAGTATTTT. The gene calls are TRBV2 and TRBJ2-3; 7 bases match TRBD2. V dropped 8 bases and J dropped 5; count of bases not matched to a gene: 7. This CDR3 contains 13 residues. Germline-derived CDR1 and CDR2 are SNHLY and FYNNEI.